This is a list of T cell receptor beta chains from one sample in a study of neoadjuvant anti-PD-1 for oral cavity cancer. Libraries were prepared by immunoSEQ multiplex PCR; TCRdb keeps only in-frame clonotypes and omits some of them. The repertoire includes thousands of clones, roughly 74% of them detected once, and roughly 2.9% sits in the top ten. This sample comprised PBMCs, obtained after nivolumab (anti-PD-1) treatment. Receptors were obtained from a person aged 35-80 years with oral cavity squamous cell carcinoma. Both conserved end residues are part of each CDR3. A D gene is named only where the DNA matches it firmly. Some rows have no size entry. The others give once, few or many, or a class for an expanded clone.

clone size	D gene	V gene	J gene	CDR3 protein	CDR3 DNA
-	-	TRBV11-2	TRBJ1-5	CASSLERNQPQHF	TGTGCCAGCAGCTTAGAAAGGAATCAGCCCCAGCATTTT
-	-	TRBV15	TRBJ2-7	CATSRIGGPKISYEQYF	TGTGCCACCAGCAGAATTGGTGGACCGAAGATCTCCTACGAGCAGTACTTC
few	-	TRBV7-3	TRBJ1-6	CASSFSANSPLHF	TGTGCCAGCAGCTTCTCGGCTAATTCACCCCTCCACTTT
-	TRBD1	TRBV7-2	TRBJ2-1	CASSLSRDRNEQFF	TGTGCCAGCAGCCTTTCCCGGGACAGGAATGAGCAGTTCTTC
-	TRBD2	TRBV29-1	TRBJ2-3	CSGETSGGPADTQYF	TGCAGCGGGGAGACTAGCGGGGGGCCGGCAGATACGCAGTATTTT
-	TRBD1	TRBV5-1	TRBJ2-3	CASSLGGRQGTDTQYF	TGCGCCAGCAGCTTGGGGGGAAGACAGGGAACAGATACGCAGTATTTT
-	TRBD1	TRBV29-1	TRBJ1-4	CSVDVQGANEKLFF	TGCAGCGTTGATGTTCAGGGGGCTAATGAAAAACTGTTTTTT
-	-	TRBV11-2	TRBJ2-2	CASSLGWGSANTGELFF	TGTGCCAGCAGCTTAGGCTGGGGATCGGCGAACACCGGGGAGCTGTTTTTT
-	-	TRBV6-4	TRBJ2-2	CASSEGNTGELFF	TGTGCCAGCAGTGAAGGGAACACCGGGGAGCTGTTTTTT
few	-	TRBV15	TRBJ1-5	CATSSGRTRQPQHF	TGTGCCACCAGCTCGGGACGTACCCGACAGCCCCAGCATTTT
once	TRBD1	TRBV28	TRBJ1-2	CASSFSPTGVYGYTF	TGTGCCAGCAGTTTTTCCCCGACAGGGGTGTATGGCTACACCTTC
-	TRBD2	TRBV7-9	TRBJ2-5	CASSSSGGASETQYF	TGTGCCAGCAGCTCTAGCGGGGGGGCCTCAGAGACCCAGTACTTC
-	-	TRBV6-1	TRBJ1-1	CASSPAGQQNTEAFF	TGTGCCAGCAGTCCCGCGGGGCAGCAGAACACTGAAGCTTTCTTT
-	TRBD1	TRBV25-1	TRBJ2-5	CASSDRGQETQYF	TGTGCCAGCTCGGACAGGGGGCAAGAGACCCAGTACTTC
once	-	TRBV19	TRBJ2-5	CASSIAGDGETQYF	TGTGCCAGTAGTATAGCGGGAGACGGGGAGACCCAGTACTTC
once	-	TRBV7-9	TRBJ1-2	CASSLDGSFYGYTF	TGTGCCAGCAGCTTAGATGGGAGTTTCTATGGCTACACCTTC
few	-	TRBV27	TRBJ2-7	CASSFGETSYEQYF	TGTGCCAGCAGTTTCGGAGAAACGAGCTACGAGCAGTACTTC
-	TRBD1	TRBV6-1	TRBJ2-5	CASSEVAGGQETQYF	TGTGCCAGCAGTGAAGTAGCAGGGGGCCAAGAGACCCAGTACTTC
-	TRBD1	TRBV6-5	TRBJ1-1	CASSPGQTTEAFF	TGTGCCAGCAGTCCGGGACAGACTACTGAAGCTTTCTTT
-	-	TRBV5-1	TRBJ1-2	CASRSGGTATNYGYTF	TGCGCCAGCAGGAGTGGCGGAACAGCGACTAACTATGGCTACACCTTC
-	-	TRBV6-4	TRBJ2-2	CASSRTELNTGELFF	TGTGCCAGCAGTCGGACAGAGCTGAACACCGGGGAGCTGTTTTTT
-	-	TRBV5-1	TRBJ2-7	CASSRAWDAYEQYF	TGCGCCAGCAGCCGGGCGTGGGACGCCTACGAGCAGTACTTC
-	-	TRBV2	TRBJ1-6	CASLRLVNYNSPLHF	TGTGCCAGCCTTAGACTGGTGAACTATAATTCACCCCTCCACTTT
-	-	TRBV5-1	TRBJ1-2	CASSFGSGAGEGYTF	TGCGCCAGCAGCTTTGGTTCGGGGGCAGGTGAGGGCTACACCTTC
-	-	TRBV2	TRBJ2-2	CASSVTYGTGELFF	TGTGCCAGCAGCGTCACTTATGGCACCGGGGAGCTGTTTTTT
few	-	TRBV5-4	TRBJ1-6	CASSQNTGSNSPLHF	TGTGCCAGCAGCCAAAATACAGGGTCGAATTCACCCCTCCACTTT
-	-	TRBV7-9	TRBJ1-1	CASSPRVGNTEAFF	TGTGCCAGCAGCCCCCGGGTGGGTAATACTGAAGCTTTCTTT
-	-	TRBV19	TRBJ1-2	CASSMTGETANYGYTF	TGTGCCAGTAGTATGACTGGGGAAACCGCTAACTATGGCTACACCTTC
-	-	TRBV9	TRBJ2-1	CASSVDQGYNNEQFF	TGTGCCAGCAGCGTAGATCAGGGCTATAACAATGAGCAGTTCTTC
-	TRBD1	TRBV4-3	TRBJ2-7	CASSQDPSGTAEYEQYF	TGCGCCAGCAGCCAAGATCCTTCCGGGACAGCCGAATACGAGCAGTACTTC
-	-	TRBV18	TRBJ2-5	CASSWGPQETQYF	TGTGCCAGCTCATGGGGGCCCCAAGAGACCCAGTACTTC
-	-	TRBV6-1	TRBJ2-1	CASSADRPGTVSYNEQFF	TGTGCCAGCAGTGCGGACCGACCCGGGACGGTATCCTACAATGAGCAGTTCTTC
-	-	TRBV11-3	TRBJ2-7	CASTSDRTGEQYF	TGTGCCAGCACCTCAGACAGGACGGGCGAGCAGTACTTC
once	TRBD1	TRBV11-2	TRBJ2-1	CASSSGTGGYNEQFF	TGTGCCAGCAGCTCAGGGACAGGGGGATACAATGAGCAGTTCTTC
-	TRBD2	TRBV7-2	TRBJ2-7	CASSLIAGGGTYEQYF	TGTGCCAGCAGCTTAATCGCCGGCGGGGGTACCTACGAGCAGTACTTC